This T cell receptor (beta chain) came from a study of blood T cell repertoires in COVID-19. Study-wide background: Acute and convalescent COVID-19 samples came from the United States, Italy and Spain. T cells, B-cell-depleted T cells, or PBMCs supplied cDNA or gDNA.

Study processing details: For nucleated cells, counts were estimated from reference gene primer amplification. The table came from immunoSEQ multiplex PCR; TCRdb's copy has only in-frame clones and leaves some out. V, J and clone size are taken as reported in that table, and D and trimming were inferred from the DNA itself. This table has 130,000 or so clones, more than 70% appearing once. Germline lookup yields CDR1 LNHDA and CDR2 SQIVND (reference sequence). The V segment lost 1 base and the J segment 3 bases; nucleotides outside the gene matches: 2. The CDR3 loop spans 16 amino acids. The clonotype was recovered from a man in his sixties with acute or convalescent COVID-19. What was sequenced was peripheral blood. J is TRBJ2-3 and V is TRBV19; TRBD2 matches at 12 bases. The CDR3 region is CASSIATSGRTDTQYF. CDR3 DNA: TGTGCCAGTAGTATAGCGACTAGCGGGAGAACAGATACGCAGTATTTT.